This T cell receptor beta chain was found in a study of OX40 agonist ivuxolimab in advanced cancers. Whole-study context: Ivuxolimab, an antibody that agonizes OX40 (CD134), was administered to the patients. Patients treated during dose escalation were battling hepatocellular carcinoma, melanoma, renal cell or head and neck cancer. Mean age approximately 55 years, range about 23 to 79; around 80% male. Study-wide results and caveats: Clonal expansion in partial responders at 0.1-3.0 mg/kg ranked among the lowest.

The assay was immunoSEQ multiplex PCR, and TCRdb's table has in-frame clones only and misses some. There are 52,000 or so clones in the sample; roughly 87% occur only once, and approximately 12% lies in the top ten. To note about this clone: The antigen is unknown.

The CDR3 sequence is 16 residues long. Trimming took 2 bases from V and 6 from J; bases not matched to a gene: 9. The V gene's germline CDR1 is PRHDT and CDR2 FYEKMQ (reference sequence). This sequence joins TRBV13 and TRBJ2-2, with 7 bases aligning to TRBD2. The TCR originated in an adult with an advanced solid tumor such as melanoma, head and neck, liver or kidney cancer. The sequencing here drew on CD4+ or CD8+ T cells sorted from blood, taken in a trial of the OX40 agonist ivuxolimab. CDR3 sequence reads: CASSLSREATAGELFF. The CDR3 bases are TGTGCCAGCAGCTTATCTCGGGAGGCCACGGCCGGGGAGCTGTTTTTT.